This T cell receptor beta chain originates from a study of blood T cell repertoires in COVID-19. Study-wide background: COVID-19 samples collected from the United States, Italy and Spain covered acute and convalescent phases. Sample material is recorded as cDNA or gDNA derived from T cells, B-cell-depleted T cells, or PBMCs.

Profiling relied on immunoSEQ multiplex PCR, and the TCRdb table lists in-frame clones only, not all of them. The data hold some 140,000 clones, with 84% observed a single time. This TCR derives from a human donor in a cohort sampled during active COVID-19. The sample was peripheral blood.

CDR3 nucleotide sequence: TGTGCCACCAGTGTTAGGGAGGGGTTACCGGGACTAGCGGGGGACACAGATACGCAGTATTTT. It yields the protein CATSVREGLPGLAGDTDTQYF. The chain recombines TRBV24-1 with TRBJ2-3; 14 positions agree with TRBD2. Trimming removed 5 bases from V and 2 bases from J; junction bases left unmatched: 17. The CDR3 consists of 21 residues. Germline CDR1 is KGHDR and CDR2 is SFDVKD.